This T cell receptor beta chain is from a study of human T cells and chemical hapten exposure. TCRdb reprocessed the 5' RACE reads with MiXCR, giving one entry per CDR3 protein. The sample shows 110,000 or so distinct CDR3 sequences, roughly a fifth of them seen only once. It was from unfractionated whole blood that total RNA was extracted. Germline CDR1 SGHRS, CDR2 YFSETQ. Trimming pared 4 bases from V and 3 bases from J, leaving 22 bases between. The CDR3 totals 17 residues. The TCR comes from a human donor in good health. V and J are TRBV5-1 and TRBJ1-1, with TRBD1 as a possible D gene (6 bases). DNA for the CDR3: TGCGCCAGCAGCCGGGGGGCGGTTAACAAGTGGGACACTGAAGCTTTCTTT. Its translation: CASSRGAVNKWDTEAFF.